This T cell receptor beta chain was found in a study of regulatory T cells in long-lasting Graves disease. Germline CDR1 reads SNHLY; CDR2 reads FYNNEI. The CDR3 is 15 residues long. The trim removed 3 bases at V and 4 bases at J, leaving 4 bases unmatched. Time point in this sample: newly diagnosed GD, antithyroid drugs for less than 3 months. Scientists built the TCR library using RNA that was extracted from PBMCs. This clonotype was detected many times. Antigen unknown. CDR3-region Arm-PCR and iRepertoire HTBI primers produced the TCR beta libraries. TCRdb re-derived calls from the multiplex PCR reads in MiXCR, one entry per CDR3 protein. This sample has about 620,000 distinct CDR3 sequences, with around 15% found just once. Findings and limits, study-wide: Accuracy may have suffered from the small sample size. New patients shared fewer public clonotypes (966) than persistent patients did (roughly 2,500).

These data were also reused for a study on T cells in Graves' hyperthyroidism and ophthalmopathy. From that report: HTBI primers were used for first-round RT-PCR of the TCR CDR3.

The chain is built from TRBV2 and TRBJ2-1; 9 nucleotides line up with TRBD2. This clonotype originated in a woman under 40 with Graves disease. The material was peripheral blood mononuclear cells (PBMCs), obtained at new diagnosis, from a patient treated with antithyroid drugs. The CDR3 sequence is CASSEREGLYNEQFF. The DNA for the CDR3 is TGTGCCAGCAGTGAGCGGGAGGGCCTGTACAATGAGCAGTTCTTC.